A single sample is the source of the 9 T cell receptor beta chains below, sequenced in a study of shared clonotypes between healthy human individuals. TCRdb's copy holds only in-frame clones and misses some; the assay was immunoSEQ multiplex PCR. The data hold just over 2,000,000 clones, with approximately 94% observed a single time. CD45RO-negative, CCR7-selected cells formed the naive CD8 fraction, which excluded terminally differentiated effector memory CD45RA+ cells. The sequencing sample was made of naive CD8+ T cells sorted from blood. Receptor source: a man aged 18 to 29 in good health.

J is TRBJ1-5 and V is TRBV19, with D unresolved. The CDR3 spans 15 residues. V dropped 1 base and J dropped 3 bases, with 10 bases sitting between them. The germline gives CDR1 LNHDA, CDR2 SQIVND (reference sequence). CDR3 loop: CASSIGVGLNQPQHF. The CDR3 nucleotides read TGTGCCAGTAGTATAGGGGTCGGACTCAATCAGCCCCAGCATTTT.

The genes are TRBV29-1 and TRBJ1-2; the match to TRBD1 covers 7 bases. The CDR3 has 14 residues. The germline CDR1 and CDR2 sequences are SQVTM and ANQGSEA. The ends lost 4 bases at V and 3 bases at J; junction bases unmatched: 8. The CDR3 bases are TGCAGCGTTGGTTTGACAGGGCCGGACTATGGCTACACCTTC. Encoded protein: CSVGLTGPDYGYTF. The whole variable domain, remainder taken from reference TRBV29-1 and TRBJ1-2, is SAVISQKPSRDICQRGTSLTIQCQVDSQVTMMFWYRQQPGQSLTLIATANQGSEATYESGFVIDKFPISRPNLTFSTLTVSNMSPEDSSIYLCSVGLTGPDYGYTFGSGTRLTVV.

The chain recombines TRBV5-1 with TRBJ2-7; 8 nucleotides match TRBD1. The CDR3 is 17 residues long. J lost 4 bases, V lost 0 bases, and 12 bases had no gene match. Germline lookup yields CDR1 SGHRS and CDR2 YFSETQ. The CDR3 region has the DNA TGCGCCAGCAGCTTGGGAGTCTGGACAGGGCTCGGGTACGAGCAGTACTTC. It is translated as CASSLGVWTGLGYEQYF. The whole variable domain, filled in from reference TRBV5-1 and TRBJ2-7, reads KAGVTQTPRYLIKTRGQQVTLSCSPISGHRSVSWYQQTPGQGLQFLFEYFSETQRNKGNFPGRFSGRQFSNSRSEMNVSTLELGDSALYLCASSLGVWTGLGYEQYFGPGTRLTVT.

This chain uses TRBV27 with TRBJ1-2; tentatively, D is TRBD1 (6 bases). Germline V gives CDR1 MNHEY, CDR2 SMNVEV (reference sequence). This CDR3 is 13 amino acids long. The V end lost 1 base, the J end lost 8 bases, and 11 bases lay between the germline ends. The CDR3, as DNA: TGTGCCAGCAGTTTATGGGCAGGGGTGGGCTACACCTTC. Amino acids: CASSLWAGVGYTF.

The CDR3 reads CASAFNNEKLFF. CDR3 bases: TGTGCCAGCGCTTTTAATAATGAAAAACTGTTTTTT. This sequence joins TRBV6-6 and TRBJ1-4; the D is unclear. Germline CDR1 and CDR2: MNHNY and SVGAGI (reference sequence). Deletions cut 8 bases from V and 4 bases from J, with 8 bases between. The CDR3 is made up of 12 amino acids.

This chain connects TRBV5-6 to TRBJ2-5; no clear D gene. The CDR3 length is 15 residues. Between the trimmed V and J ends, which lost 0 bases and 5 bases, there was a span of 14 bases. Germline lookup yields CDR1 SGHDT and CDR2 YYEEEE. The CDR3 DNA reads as TGTGCCAGCAGCTTGGGGTGGGTAGTGTCGGAGACCCAGTACTTC. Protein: CASSLGWVVSETQYF.

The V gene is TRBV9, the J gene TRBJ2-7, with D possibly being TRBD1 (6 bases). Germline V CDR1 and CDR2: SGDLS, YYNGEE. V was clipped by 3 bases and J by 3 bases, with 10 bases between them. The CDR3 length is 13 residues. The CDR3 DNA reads TGTGCCAGCAGCGCAGGGGAATTCTACGAGCAGTACTTC. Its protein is CASSAGEFYEQYF.

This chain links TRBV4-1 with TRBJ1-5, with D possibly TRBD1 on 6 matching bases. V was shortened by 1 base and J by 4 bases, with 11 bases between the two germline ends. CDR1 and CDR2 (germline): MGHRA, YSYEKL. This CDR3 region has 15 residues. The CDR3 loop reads CASSQVRGTNQPQHF. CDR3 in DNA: TGCGCCAGCAGCCAAGTCAGGGGTACTAATCAGCCCCAGCATTTT.

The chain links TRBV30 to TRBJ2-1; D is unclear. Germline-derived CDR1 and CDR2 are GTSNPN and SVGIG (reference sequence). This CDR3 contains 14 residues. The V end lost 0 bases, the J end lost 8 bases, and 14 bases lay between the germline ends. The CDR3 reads CAWSVVLGLDEQFF. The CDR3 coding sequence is TGTGCCTGGAGTGTAGTATTGGGGTTGGATGAGCAGTTCTTC. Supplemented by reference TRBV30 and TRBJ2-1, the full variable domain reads SQTIHQWPATLVQPVGSPLSLECTVEGTSNPNLYWYRQAAGRGLQLLFYSVGIGQISSEVPQNLSASRPQDRQFILSSKKLLLSDSGFYLCAWSVVLGLDEQFFGPGTRLTVL.